What follows describes a single TCR beta chain. Germline CDR1 LGHDT, CDR2 YNNKEL (reference sequence). Trimming left V 1 base short and J 7 bases short, with 13 bases between. This CDR3 is built from 14 residues. This entry comes from a study of blood T cell repertoires in COVID-19. Using immunoSEQ multiplex PCR, the repertoire was profiled, and TCRdb retains in-frame clones only, with some absent. The data show over 130,000 clones, approximately 83% seen once. The receptor was derived from a man between 65 and 85 years old with acute or convalescent COVID-19. V is TRBV3-1 (or the pseudogene TRBV3-2) and J is TRBJ1-2; D call uncertain. Input material: peripheral blood. This chain's CDR3 is CASSQGRTGGGYTF. The CDR3 region has the DNA TGTGCCAGCAGCCAAGGGCGGACGGGAGGTGGCTACACCTTC.